This TCR beta chain was documented in a study of blood T cell repertoires in COVID-19. About the research overall: Sample material is recorded as cDNA or gDNA derived from T cells, B-cell-depleted T cells, or PBMCs.

The CDR3 spans 14 residues. Germline CDR1 reads MGHRA; CDR2 reads YSYEKL. V was shortened by 4 bases and J by 3 bases, with 9 bases between the two germline ends. Per the authors' pipeline: Estimation of nucleated cell counts was performed using reference gene primer amplification. Produced via immunoSEQ multiplex PCR; TCRdb's table is partial and in-frame only. That table is the source of V, J and clone size, and D and trimming were worked out from the DNA. The sample has about 410,000 clones; approximately 89% are singletons. The recovered donors of Cohort 3 showed two negative PCRs, clearance, or symptom resolution.

This chain links TRBV4-1 with TRBJ2-2; the D is unclear. The sample taken for sequencing was PBMCs or T cells enriched from blood (not recorded which). The TCR originated in a woman in her thirties who had recovered from COVID-19. CDR3 nucleotide sequence: TGCGCCAGCAGCCTCCCCCCCGACACCGGGGAGCTGTTTTTT. Its protein is CASSLPPDTGELFF.